Sequencing of this T cell receptor (beta chain) was carried out in a study of read filtering for tumor transcriptome and immune sequencing. This clonotype was seen repeatedly, ten times or more. The library was built from roughly 400 ng RNA with molecular barcoded adaptors for alpha/delta and beta/gamma chains. TCRdb analysed the reads with MiXCR anew, one entry per CDR3 protein. The table includes some 62,000 distinct CDR3 sequences, approximately 14% detected once. This clonotype originated in a donor aged 40 or over with multiple myeloma. Sequencing was done on a sample of a population of CD138-negative cells sorted from bone marrow.

The CDR3 region is CASSQEVSGRGDTQYF. CDR3 coding DNA: TGCGCCAGCAGCCAAGAGGTTAGCGGGAGGGGAGATACGCAGTATTTT. This chain connects TRBV4-3 to TRBJ2-3; 11 positions agree with TRBD2. Germline V gene lookup returns CDR1 LGHNA and CDR2 YSLEER. The CDR3 covers 16 residues. The V segment lost 0 bases and the J segment 5 bases; nucleotides outside the gene matches: 4.